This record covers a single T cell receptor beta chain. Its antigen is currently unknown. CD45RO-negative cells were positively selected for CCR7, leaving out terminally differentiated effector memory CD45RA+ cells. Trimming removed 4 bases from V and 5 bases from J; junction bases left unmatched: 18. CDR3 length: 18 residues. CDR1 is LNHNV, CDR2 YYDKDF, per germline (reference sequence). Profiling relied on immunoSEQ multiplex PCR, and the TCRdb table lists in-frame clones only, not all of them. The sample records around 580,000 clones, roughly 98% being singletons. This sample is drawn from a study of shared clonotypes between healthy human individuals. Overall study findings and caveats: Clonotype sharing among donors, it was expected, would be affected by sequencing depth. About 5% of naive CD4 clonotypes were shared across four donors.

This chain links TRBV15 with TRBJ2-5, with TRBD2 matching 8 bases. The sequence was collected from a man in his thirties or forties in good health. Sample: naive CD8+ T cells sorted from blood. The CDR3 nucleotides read TGTGCCACCAGCACCCTCCCGCCAGCGGGAGCGTGGGAGGAGACCCAGTACTTC. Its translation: CATSTLPPAGAWEETQYF.